The next 10 T cell receptor beta chains were all read from a single sample in a study of response to subunit inactivated influenza vaccine. Via MiXCR, TCRdb re-called the RT-PCR reads, giving one row per CDR3 protein. The sample has 500,000 to 700,000 distinct CDR3 sequences; under 25% are singletons. The same data also contributed to another study, on T cells expressing NK-cell markers. From that second work: In generating TCR beta cDNA, 5'RACE template switching with UMIs was used.

This specimen consisted of CD4+ T cells sorted from PBMCs, obtained roughly 12 days after vaccination. Every receptor here comes from a man between 45 and 60 years old who received an inactivated influenza vaccine.

This clonotype was picked up one time. The genes are TRBV7-6 and TRBJ2-5, with 7 bases lining up with TRBD2. V was clipped by 2 bases and J by 0 bases; unmatched bases: 6. The CDR3 has 16 residues. Germline V lookup: CDR1 SGHVS, CDR2 FNYEAQ. For the CDR3, the DNA is TGTGCCAGCAGCTTAACCTCTGGGGGGGACCAAGAGACCCAGTACTTC. It yields the protein CASSLTSGGDQETQYF. The full variable domain, in which reference TRBV7-6 and TRBJ2-5 provide the parts outside the CDR3, is GAGVSQSPRYKVTKRGQDVALRCDPISGHVSLYWYRQALGQGPEFLTYFNYEAQQDKSGLPNDRFSAERPEGSISTLTIQRTEQRDSAMYRCASSLTSGGDQETQYFGPGTRLLVL.

The chain links TRBV4-3 to TRBJ2-6; the D is unclear. With 1 base removed from V and 0 bases from J, the gap between germline ends came to 7 bases. Germline lookup yields CDR1 LGHNA and CDR2 YSLEER. This CDR3 is built from 16 residues. The CDR3 nucleotides are TGCGCCAGCAGCCAAGTGCCAGGCTCTGGGGCCAACGTCCTGACTTTC. Translated: CASSQVPGSGANVLTF.

This clonotype has a handful of counts. The chain employs TRBV20-1 and TRBJ1-2; D gene unclear. The CDR3 is 13 residues long. Germline V gives CDR1 DFQATT, CDR2 SNEGSKA (reference sequence). The V end was cut by 3 bases, the J end by 2 bases, with 10 bases between. CDR3: CSARVSGNYGYTF. The CDR3 DNA reads as TGCAGTGCTAGGGTGTCGGGGAACTATGGCTACACCTTC.

The rearrangement joins TRBV4-1 to TRBJ2-6; 7 bases align to TRBD2. V dropped 3 bases and J dropped 2; count of bases not matched to a gene: 7. CDR1 is MGHRA, CDR2 YSYEKL, per germline. This CDR3 has 17 amino acids. The CDR3 sequence: CASSQSSGATGANVLTF. The CDR3 DNA is TGCGCCAGCAGCCAGTCCAGCGGGGCCACTGGGGCCAACGTCCTGACTTTC.

The gene calls are TRBV6-1 and TRBJ2-5; 9 bases align to TRBD2. Looked up from germline, CDR1 is MNHNS and CDR2 is SASEGT. V lost 2 bases and J lost 5; bases outside the gene matches: 6. The CDR3 consists of 15 residues. CDR3 in DNA: TGTGCCAGCAGTGAAAGCGCGGGAGGGCACGAGACCCAGTACTTC. As protein: CASSESAGGHETQYF.

The chain's CDR3 is CASSIRQGTEAFF. CDR3 in DNA: TGTGCCAGCAGCATTAGACAGGGCACTGAAGCTTTCTTT. V is TRBV5-6 and J is TRBJ1-1; 7 bases are a match to TRBD1. The germline V gene encodes CDR1 SGHDT and CDR2 YYEEEE. This CDR3 spans 13 amino acids. V trimming: 4 bases; J trimming: 4 bases; junction bases outside the gene matches: 4. Drawing the rest from reference TRBV5-6 and TRBJ1-1, the complete variable domain is DAGVTQSPTHLIKTRGQQVTLRCSPKSGHDTVSWYQQALGQGPQFIFQYYEEEERQRGNFPDRFSGHQFPNYSSELNVNALLLGDSALYLCASSIRQGTEAFFGQGTRLTVV.

J is TRBJ2-2 and V is TRBV5-1; D gene unclear. Germline CDR1 is SGHRS and CDR2 is YFSETQ. This CDR3 is built from 14 residues. Trimming shortened V by 3 bases and J by 3 bases, and 9 bases separated the two germline ends. CDR3: CASSSRTDTGELFF. The CDR3 DNA follows: TGCGCCAGCAGCTCAAGGACGGACACCGGGGAGCTGTTTTTT. Full variable domain (missing parts from reference TRBV5-1 and TRBJ2-2): KAGVTQTPRYLIKTRGQQVTLSCSPISGHRSVSWYQQTPGQGLQFLFEYFSETQRNKGNFPGRFSGRQFSNSRSEMNVSTLELGDSALYLCASSSRTDTGELFFGEGSRLTVL.

This chain connects TRBV20-1 to TRBJ1-1; D is unresolved. CDR3 length: 13 residues. Trimming took off 0 bases at V and 7 bases at J, with 12 bases between the two ends. Per germline, CDR1 DFQATT and CDR2 SNEGSKA (reference sequence). The chain's CDR3 is CSARDAGIGEAFF. CDR3 bases: TGCAGTGCTAGAGATGCGGGCATCGGTGAAGCTTTCTTT.

This chain uses TRBV7-8 with TRBJ1-2, with TRBD1 identical over 7 bases. CDR3 length equals 14 residues. The ends lost 3 bases at V and 4 bases at J; junction bases unmatched: 5. The germline V gene encodes CDR1 SGHVS and CDR2 FQNEAQ. The CDR3 nucleotides are TGTGCCAGCAGCTTGACAGGGAGGGCCTATGGCTACACCTTC. This translates into CASSLTGRAYGYTF.

This clonotype was seen a single time. The rearrangement uses TRBV12-3 or TRBV12-4 and TRBJ2-2; the D is unclear. V lost 4 bases and J 4 bases, leaving 10 bases between the germline ends. This CDR3 has 14 amino acids. CDR3 in amino acids: CASSYRSSTGELFF. CDR3 bases: TGTGCCAGCAGTTATAGAAGTAGCACCGGGGAGCTGTTTTTT.